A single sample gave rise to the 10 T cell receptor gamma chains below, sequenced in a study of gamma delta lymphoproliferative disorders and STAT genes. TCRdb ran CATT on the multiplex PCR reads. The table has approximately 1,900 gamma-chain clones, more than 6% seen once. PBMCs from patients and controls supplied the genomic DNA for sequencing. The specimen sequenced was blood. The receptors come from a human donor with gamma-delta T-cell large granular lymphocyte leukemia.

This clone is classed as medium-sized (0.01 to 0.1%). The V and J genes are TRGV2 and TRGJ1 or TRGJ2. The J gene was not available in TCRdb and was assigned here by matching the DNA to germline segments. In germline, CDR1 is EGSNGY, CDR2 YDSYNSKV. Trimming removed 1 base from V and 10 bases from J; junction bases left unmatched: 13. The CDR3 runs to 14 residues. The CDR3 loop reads CATWDGPGGGKKLF. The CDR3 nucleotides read TGTGCCACCTGGGACGGCCCAGGGGGGGGAAAGAAACTCTTT.

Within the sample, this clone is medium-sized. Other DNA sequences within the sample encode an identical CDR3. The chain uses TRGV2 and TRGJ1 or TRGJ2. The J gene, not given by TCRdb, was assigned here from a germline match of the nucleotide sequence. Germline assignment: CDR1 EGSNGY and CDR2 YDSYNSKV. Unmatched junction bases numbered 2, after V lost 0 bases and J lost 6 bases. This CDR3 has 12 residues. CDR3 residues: CATWDGLYKKLF. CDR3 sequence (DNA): TGTGCCACCTGGGACGGGCTTTATAAGAAACTCTTT.

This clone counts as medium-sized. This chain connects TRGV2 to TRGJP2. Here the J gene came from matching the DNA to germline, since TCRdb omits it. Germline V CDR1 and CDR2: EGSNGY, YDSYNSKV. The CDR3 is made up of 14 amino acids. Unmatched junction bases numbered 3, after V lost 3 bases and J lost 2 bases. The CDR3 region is CATWDISSDWIKTF. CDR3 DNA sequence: TGTGCCACCTGGGACATCAGTAGTGATTGGATCAAGACGTTT.

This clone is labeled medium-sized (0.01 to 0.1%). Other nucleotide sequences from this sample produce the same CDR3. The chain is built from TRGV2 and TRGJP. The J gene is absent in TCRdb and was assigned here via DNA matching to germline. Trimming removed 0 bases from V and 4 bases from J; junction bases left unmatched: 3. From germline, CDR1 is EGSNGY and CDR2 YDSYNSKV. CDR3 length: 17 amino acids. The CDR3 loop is CATWDGPQELGKKIKVF. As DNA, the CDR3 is TGTGCCACCTGGGACGGGCCCCAAGAGTTGGGCAAAAAAATCAAGGTATTT.

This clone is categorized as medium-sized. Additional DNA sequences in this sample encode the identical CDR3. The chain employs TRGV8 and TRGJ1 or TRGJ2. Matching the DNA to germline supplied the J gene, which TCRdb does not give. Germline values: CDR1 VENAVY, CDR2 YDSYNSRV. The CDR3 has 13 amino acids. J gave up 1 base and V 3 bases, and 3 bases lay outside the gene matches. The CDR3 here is CATWDPNYYKKLF. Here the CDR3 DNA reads TGTGCCACCTGGGATCCAAATTATTATAAGAAACTCTTT.

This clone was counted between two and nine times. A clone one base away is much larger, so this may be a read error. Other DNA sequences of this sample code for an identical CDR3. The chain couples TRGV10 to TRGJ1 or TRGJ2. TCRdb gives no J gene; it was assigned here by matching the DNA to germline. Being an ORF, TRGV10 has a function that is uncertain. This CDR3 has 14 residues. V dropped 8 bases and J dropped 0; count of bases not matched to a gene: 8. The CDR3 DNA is TGTGCTGCGTGGGACCCCCTGAATTATTATAAGAAACTCTTT. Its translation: CAAWDPLNYYKKLF.

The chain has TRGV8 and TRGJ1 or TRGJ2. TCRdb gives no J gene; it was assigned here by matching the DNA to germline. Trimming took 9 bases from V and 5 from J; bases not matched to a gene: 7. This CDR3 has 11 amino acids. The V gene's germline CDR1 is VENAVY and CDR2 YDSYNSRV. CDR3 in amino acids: CATRPNYKKLF. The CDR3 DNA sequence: TGTGCCACCCGCCCCAATTATAAGAAACTCTTT.

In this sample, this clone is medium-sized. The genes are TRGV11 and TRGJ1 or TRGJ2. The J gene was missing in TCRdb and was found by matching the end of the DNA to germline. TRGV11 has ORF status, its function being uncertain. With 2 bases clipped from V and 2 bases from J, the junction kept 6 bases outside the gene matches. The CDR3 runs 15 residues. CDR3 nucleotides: TGTGCCTGCTGGATTAGGCCGATTTATTATTATAAGAAACTCTTT. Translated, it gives CACWIRPIYYYKKLF.

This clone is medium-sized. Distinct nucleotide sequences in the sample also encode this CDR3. In nucleotides, the CDR3 is TGTGCCACCTGGGACAGCTATTATTATAAGAAACTCTTT. It encodes CATWDSYYYKKLF. The J gene is TRGJ1 or TRGJ2, the V gene TRGV3. TCRdb carries no J gene annotation; the J gene was assigned here by matching the DNA with germline. This CDR3 comprises 13 residues. V was clipped by 1 base and J by 2 bases; unmatched bases: 2. The germline V gene has CDR1 VTNTFY and CDR2 YDVSTARD (reference sequence).

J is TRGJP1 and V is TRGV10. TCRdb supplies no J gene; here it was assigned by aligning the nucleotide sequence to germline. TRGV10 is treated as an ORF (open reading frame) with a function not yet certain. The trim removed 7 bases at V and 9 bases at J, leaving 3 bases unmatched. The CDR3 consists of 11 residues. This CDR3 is CAAWYRWFKIF. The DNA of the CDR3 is TGTGCTGCGTGGTACCGTTGGTTCAAGATATTT.